These 26 T cell receptor beta chains came from one sample sequenced in a study of tumor and adjacent non-tumor tissue in lung cancer. TCRbeta libraries were built with three rounds of nested PCR, modified from ARM-PCR. TCRdb called the multiplex PCR reads again in MiXCR, with one record for every CDR3 protein. The table has tens of thousands of distinct CDR3 sequences, almost 60% seen once. RNA was extracted from bulk tissue without any cell sorting. Sequenced sample: lung tumor tissue. These TCRs come from a man aged 50-60 years with non-small cell lung cancer.

Comment on this clonotype: It is likely a read error, because the conserved phenylalanine at the end of the CDR3 is missing. The chain combines TRBV20-1 with TRBJ2-3; 9 positions agree with TRBD1. This CDR3 spans 14 amino acids. V lost 6 bases, J lost 5 bases, and 9 bases stayed unmatched. CDR1 and CDR2 (germline): DFQATT, SNEGSKA (reference sequence). CDR3 amino acids: CSASGQGVRDTQYS. The CDR3 DNA reads TGCAGTGCCTCGGGACAGGGAGTGAGAGATACGCAGTATTCT.

On this clonotype itself: This may be a read error, as it is one base from a much larger clone. Given the absence of the conserved phenylalanine or tryptophan at the CDR3 end, a read error is likely. CDR3 DNA: TGTGCCAGCAGTTTGGGCGGTGGACCTGAAGCTTTCTCT. Translated, it gives CASSLGGGPEAFS. The chain employs TRBV12-3 or TRBV12-4 and TRBJ1-1; D remains unclear. V gave up 3 bases and J gave up 6 bases, with 11 bases separating them. This CDR3 is built from 13 residues.

As concerns this clonotype: Possible read error: a much larger clone is one base away. The chain couples TRBV5-1 to TRBJ2-7; possibly TRBD2 for D (7 bases). This CDR3 is 15 amino acids long. CDR1 is SGHRS and CDR2 is YFSETQ in the germline V gene. The V end lost 7 bases, the J end lost 5 bases, and 22 bases lay between the germline ends. Written as DNA, the CDR3 is TGCGCCAGCTGCCGGGCGGGGGCAGGCGGTAACGAGCAGTACTTC. It yields the protein CASCRAGAGGNEQYF.

Worth noting for this clonotype: A much more abundant neighbour one base away suggests this may be a read error. The chain couples TRBV6-2 or TRBV6-3 to TRBJ2-5; 11 bases align to TRBD2. Germline CDR1 and CDR2: MNHEY and SVGEGT. The CDR3 contains 15 residues. Germline trimming cut 5 bases from V and 7 bases from J; bases unmatched to any gene: 9. The CDR3 DNA reads TGTGCCAGCAGTCCGGGACTAGCGGCAGTCGGGACCCAGTACTTC. Translating gives CASSPGLAAVGTQYF.

This clonotype was recorded at least ten times. The chain links TRBV28 to TRBJ2-3; possible D gene TRBD2, 5 bases. The CDR3 covers 13 residues. Trimming left V 4 bases short and J 6 bases short, with 11 bases between. Germline V CDR1 and CDR2: MDHEN, SYDVKM. The CDR3 nucleotides read TGTGCCAGCAGTTCCCCTAGGAGGGATACGCAGTATTTT. This translates into CASSSPRRDTQYF.

As to this clonotype: Its ends do not fully match the called genes, so a read error is possible. V gene TRBV11-3 combines with J gene TRBJ2-3; 9 bases map to TRBD2. The germline V gene encodes CDR1 SGHNT and CDR2 YENEEA. CDR3 length equals 17 residues. The CDR3 nucleotides are TGTGTCAGCAGCGAAGGGACTAGCTGGGGATACACAGATACGCAGTATTTT. Translating it yields CVSSEGTSWGYTDTQYF.

This clonotype was seen a single time. At one end, the junction sequence differs from germline, possibly due to a read error. The rearrangement joins TRBV6-5 to TRBJ1-6; no clear D gene. From germline, CDR1 is MNHEY and CDR2 SVGAGI. This CDR3 is built from 14 residues. The CDR3 is CASSTPPENSPLHF. The CDR3 DNA reads as TGTGCCAGCAGTACACCTCCCGAGAATTCGCCCCTCCACTTT.

As regards this clonotype: A clone one base away is much larger, so this may be a read error. The rearrangement uses TRBV29-1 and TRBJ1-1; weak D call: TRBD1 (5 bases). Germline V lookup: CDR1 SQVTM, CDR2 ANQGSEA. This CDR3 has 14 residues. V was cut by 6 bases and J by 1 base, with 15 bases left in between. The CDR3 sequence is CSVWRGTGNTEAFF. In DNA form, the CDR3 reads TGCAGCGTGTGGCGGGGGACGGGGAACACTGAAGCTTTCTTT.

With respect to this clonotype: This may be a read error: a much more frequent sequence differs by one nucleotide. V is TRBV12-3 or TRBV12-4 and J is TRBJ2-1; D gene unclear. V was trimmed by 7 bases and J by 4 bases, leaving 14 bases between them. CDR3 length: 14 residues. The CDR3 loop is CASTLTNLYNEQFF. In DNA form, the CDR3 reads TGTGCCAGCACCCTCACTAACCTATACAATGAGCAGTTCTTC.

About this clonotype itself: Because the CDR3 is missing its conserved closing phenylalanine or tryptophan, this is likely a read error. The DNA is left out, because the CDR3 cannot be placed on it with certainty; the CDR3 is given as TCRdb lists it. V gene TRBV11-2 combines with J gene TRBJ2-4. The CDR3 extends over 14 residues, inclusive of both ends. CDR1 is SGHAT and CDR2 is FQNNGV in the germline V gene. The CDR3 region is CASSSILAKNIHYL.

The chain carries TRBV2 and TRBJ2-5; maybe TRBD2 (5 bases). V was pared by 5 bases and J by 0 bases, with 10 bases between. Germline CDR1 and CDR2: SNHLY and FYNNEI. The CDR3 extends over 14 amino acids. CDR3 in DNA: TGTGCCAGCAGTCGGAGCGGAAACCAAGAGACCCAGTACTTC. Its protein product is CASSRSGNQETQYF.

Turning to this clonotype: The junction departs from the called germline gene at one end, perhaps through a read error. The CDR3 loop is CSVEGRGNPYEQYF. CDR3 nucleotide sequence: TGCAGCGTTGAGGGTCGCGGGAATCCCTATGAGCAGTACTTC. The V gene is TRBV29-1, the J gene TRBJ2-7; D is possibly TRBD2 (6 bases). This CDR3 spans 14 amino acids. Germline loops: CDR1 SQVTM, CDR2 ANQGSEA.

The V gene is TRBV12-3 or TRBV12-4, the J gene TRBJ1-5, with TRBD1 matching 8 bases. V lost 5 bases and J lost 6; bases outside the gene matches: 9. The CDR3 is made up of 15 amino acids. CDR3 in amino acids: CASSVGTGWGQPQHF. In DNA form, the CDR3 reads TGTGCCAGCAGTGTCGGGACAGGATGGGGTCAGCCCCAGCATTTT.

This clonotype was detected a few times. This rearrangement joins TRBV29-1 to TRBJ2-3; D remains ambiguous. This CDR3 comprises 15 residues. The V gene lost 7 bases and the J gene lost 2 bases, with 19 bases spanning the gap. Germline values: CDR1 SQVTM, CDR2 ANQGSEA. CDR3 residues: CSAALTETLTDTQYF. CDR3 in DNA: TGCAGCGCCGCGCTAACCGAAACTCTCACAGATACGCAGTATTTT.

This clonotype was seen at least ten times. V is TRBV6-2 or TRBV6-3 and J is TRBJ2-1, with D perhaps matching TRBD1 (7 bases). V was shortened by 6 bases and J by 8 bases, with 14 bases between the two germline ends. CDR1 is MNHEY and CDR2 is SVGEGT in the germline V gene. The CDR3 consists of 13 residues. The CDR3 loop reads CASSQQGRYEQFF. As DNA, the CDR3 is TGTGCCAGCAGCCAACAGGGGAGGTATGAGCAGTTCTTC.

This clonotype has a count of ten or more. The V and J genes are TRBV19 and TRBJ1-5, with 9 bases fitting TRBD1. The CDR3 runs to 14 residues. V shed 8 bases and J 6 bases; nucleotides not matched to a gene: 8. Looked up from germline, CDR1 is LNHDA and CDR2 is SQIVND (reference sequence). The CDR3 DNA reads TGTGCCAGTCAGACAGGGGGAAGGAGTCAGCCCCAGCATTTT. It codes for CASQTGGRSQPQHF.

The chain couples TRBV2 to TRBJ2-5; 8 bases fit TRBD2. Germline values: CDR1 SNHLY, CDR2 FYNNEI. The CDR3 sequence is 14 residues long. The J segment lost 4 bases and the V segment lost 3 bases, leaving 4 bases of the junction unmatched. In DNA, the CDR3 is TGTGCCAGCAGTGACCCGGGGGGGGGAGAGACCCAGTACTTC. It encodes CASSDPGGGETQYF.

J is TRBJ1-4 and V is TRBV2; 9 positions agree with TRBD1. The V segment lost 6 bases and the J segment 6 bases; nucleotides outside the gene matches: 5. The germline gives CDR1 SNHLY, CDR2 FYNNEI. The CDR3 has 14 residues. CDR3 region: CASSLQGADEKLFF. CDR3 DNA sequence: TGTGCCAGCAGCTTACAGGGGGCGGATGAAAAACTGTTTTTT. Together with reference TRBV2 and TRBJ1-4, the CDR3 gives the full variable domain: EPEVTQTPSHQVTQMGQEVILRCVPISNHLYFYWYRQILGQKVEFLVSFYNNEISEKSEIFDDQFSVERPDGSNFTLKIRSTKLEDSAMYFCASSLQGADEKLFFGSGTQLSVL.

By share of the sample, this clonotype is medium-sized. The gene calls are TRBV29-1 and TRBJ1-2; tentatively, D is TRBD1 (5 bases). Germline CDR1 reads SQVTM; CDR2 reads ANQGSEA. This CDR3 is 14 amino acids long. The ends were cut back, 4 bases at V and 4 bases at J, with 16 bases in the middle. The CDR3 DNA sequence: TGCAGCGTTGGGGGGACGGCCGCTAGCTATGGCTACACCTTC. Translated: CSVGGTAASYGYTF. Drawing the rest from reference TRBV29-1 and TRBJ1-2, the complete variable domain is SAVISQKPSRDICQRGTSLTIQCQVDSQVTMMFWYRQQPGQSLTLIATANQGSEATYESGFVIDKFPISRPNLTFSTLTVSNMSPEDSSIYLCSVGGTAASYGYTFGSGTRLTVV.

J is TRBJ2-7 and V is TRBV11-3; 7 bases fit TRBD2. There are 14 residues in the CDR3. Germline trimming cut 3 bases from V and 3 bases from J; bases unmatched to any gene: 5. Germline V lookup: CDR1 SGHNT, CDR2 YENEEA. The CDR3 DNA reads TGTGCCAGCAGCTTTTCTAGCGGAGTCTACGAGCAGTACTTC. The encoded protein is CASSFSSGVYEQYF. The full variable domain, completed using reference TRBV11-3 and TRBJ2-7, is EAGVVQSPRYKIIEKKQPVAFWCNPISGHNTLYWYLQNLGQGPELLIRYENEEAVDDSQLPKDRFSAERLKGVDSTLKIQPAELGDSAVYLCASSFSSGVYEQYFGPGTRLTVT.

The chain uses TRBV30 and TRBJ1-6, with D hard to call. The germline V gene has CDR1 GTSNPN and CDR2 SVGIG (reference sequence). Trimming removed 4 bases from V and 9 bases from J, with 19 bases in between. CDR3 length equals 15 residues. CDR3 coding DNA: TGTGCCTGGATTTCCTGGGCCCAAAAAGGTTCACCCCTCCACTTT. The encoded protein is CAWISWAQKGSPLHF.

Comment on this clonotype: An end of the junction does not agree with germline; a read error may underlie this. The J gene is TRBJ2-1, the V gene TRBV12-3 or TRBV12-4, with 11 bases matching TRBD2. The CDR3 has 15 residues. The CDR3, as DNA: TGCACCAGTAGAGTAGCGGGAGGGCCGGGCAATGAGCAGTTCTTC. Its translation: CTSRVAGGPGNEQFF.

The genes are TRBV2 and TRBJ2-7; perhaps D is TRBD1 or TRBD2 (5 bases each). Germline assignment: CDR1 SNHLY and CDR2 FYNNEI. There are 14 residues in the CDR3. Trimming left V 1 base short and J 5 bases short, with 12 bases between. CDR3 amino acids: CASSEGGTVHEQYF. The CDR3 nucleotides read TGTGCCAGCAGTGAAGGGGGGACGGTACACGAGCAGTACTTC.

The chain links TRBV6-5 to TRBJ1-2; D may be TRBD1 (5 bases). Germline lookup yields CDR1 MNHEY and CDR2 SVGAGI. V lost 2 bases and J lost 5, with 9 bases in between. This CDR3 has 13 residues. This chain's CDR3 is CASSYMGLYGYTF. CDR3 DNA: TGTGCCAGCAGTTACATGGGGCTGTATGGCTACACCTTC.

With respect to this clonotype: This sequence may be a read error, since a much larger clone differs from it by one base. The CDR3 DNA sequence: TGTGCCAGCAGCGCCTGGGACAGGGACGATACGCAGTATTTT. As protein: CASSAWDRDDTQYF. The V and J genes are TRBV5-4 and TRBJ2-3; the match to TRBD1 covers 9 bases. Germline V gene lookup returns CDR1 SGHNT and CDR2 YYREEE (reference sequence). After removal of 4 bases from V and 6 bases from J, the junction contained 6 bases not matched to a gene. The CDR3 totals 14 residues.

CDR3 amino acids: CAWSGMRTGGNQPQHF. In nucleotides, the CDR3 is TGTGCCTGGAGTGGGATGCGGACGGGCGGCAATCAGCCCCAGCATTTT. The rearrangement links TRBV30 to TRBJ1-5; no definite D call. V gave up 1 base and J gave up 2 bases, with 15 bases separating them. Germline V gives CDR1 GTSNPN, CDR2 SVGIG (reference sequence). The CDR3 consists of 16 residues.